Presented here are 10 T cell receptor beta chains from one specimen sequenced in a study of blood T cell repertoires in COVID-19. Sequencing used immunoSEQ multiplex PCR; TCRdb keeps in-frame clones, though not all of them. The table lists 85,000 to 120,000 clones, about 82% of them singletons. The specimen was peripheral blood. The source is an elderly man with COVID-19, enrolled during active disease.

The CDR3 region is CASSTGTSGIYNEQFF. CDR3 nucleotide sequence: TGTGCCAGCAGCACCGGGACTAGCGGGATCTACAATGAGCAGTTCTTC. The chain carries TRBV5-4 and TRBJ2-1, with TRBD2 matching over 13 bases. Per the germline V gene, CDR1 is SGHNT and CDR2 is YYREEE (reference sequence). V trimming: 4 bases; J trimming: 3 bases; junction bases outside the gene matches: 4. The CDR3 extends over 16 amino acids.

The chain couples TRBV20-1 to TRBJ1-1; 7 bases line up with TRBD1. The ends lost 4 bases at V and 7 bases at J; junction bases unmatched: 3. The CDR3 extends over 11 amino acids. CDR1 is DFQATT, CDR2 SNEGSKA, per germline (reference sequence). CDR3: CSANRQGEAFF. The CDR3, as DNA: TGCAGTGCTAACCGACAGGGTGAAGCTTTCTTT.

Details on this clone: The sample contains more than one DNA sequence encoding this CDR3. The CDR3 nucleotides are TGTGCCAGTAGTGGACAGGGATTTTGGGATCAGCCCCAGCATTTT. This encodes CASSGQGFWDQPQHF. The rearrangement joins TRBV19 to TRBJ1-5; 8 bases are a match to TRBD1. Trimming removed 5 bases from V and 5 bases from J; junction bases left unmatched: 8. Germline values: CDR1 LNHDA, CDR2 SQIVND (reference sequence). The CDR3 length is 15 residues.

In this sample, this clone turned up a few times. This rearrangement joins TRBV5-6 to TRBJ1-3; 8 nucleotides agree with TRBD1. V lost 3 bases, J lost 4 bases, and 12 bases stayed unmatched. The germline CDR1 and CDR2 sequences are SGHDT and YYEEEE. The CDR3 covers 17 residues. The CDR3 loop reads CASSWRTGPAGGNTIYF. For the CDR3, the DNA is TGTGCCAGCAGCTGGAGGACAGGGCCCGCCGGCGGAAACACCATATATTTT. Complete variable domain (other parts from reference TRBV5-6 and TRBJ1-3): DAGVTQSPTHLIKTRGQQVTLRCSPKSGHDTVSWYQQALGQGPQFIFQYYEEEERQRGNFPDRFSGHQFPNYSSELNVNALLLGDSALYLCASSWRTGPAGGNTIYFGEGSWLTVV.

The chain carries TRBV9 and TRBJ1-4; unclear D gene. The CDR3 spans 15 residues. V was shortened by 4 bases and J by 5 bases, with 15 bases between the two germline ends. CDR1 is SGDLS and CDR2 is YYNGEE in the germline V gene. The chain's CDR3 is CASSSAGGLNEKLFF. The CDR3 DNA follows: TGTGCCAGCAGCTCCGCCGGCGGCCTGAATGAAAAACTGTTTTTT.

V usage is TRBV9 and J usage is TRBJ1-1; D perhaps matches TRBD1 (6 bases). The CDR3 runs to 16 residues. V gave up 4 bases and J gave up 4 bases, with 20 bases separating them. Germline CDR1 and CDR2: SGDLS and YYNGEE. The CDR3 coding sequence is TGTGCCAGCAGCCCCGGACAGACGGTGGGGTCCACTGAAGCTTTCTTT. Amino acid sequence: CASSPGQTVGSTEAFF. Filled out from reference TRBV9 and TRBJ1-1, the complete variable domain reads DSGVTQTPKHLITATGQRVTLRCSPRSGDLSVYWYQQSLDQGLQFLIQYYNGEERAKGNILERFSAQQFPDLHSELNLSSLELGDSALYFCASSPGQTVGSTEAFFGQGTRLTVV.

The genes are TRBV6-2 or TRBV6-3 and TRBJ2-7, with 8 bases lining up with TRBD1. CDR3 length: 16 amino acids. J was trimmed by 4 bases and V by 2 bases; bases with no gene match: 10. CDR1 and CDR2 from the germline V gene are MNHEY and SVGEGT. The CDR3 sequence: CASSYPTGVVRYEQYF. The CDR3 nucleotides read TGTGCCAGCAGTTACCCGACAGGGGTGGTTCGGTACGAGCAGTACTTC.

The chain couples TRBV15 to TRBJ2-1, with 11 bases that match TRBD1. Germline lookup yields CDR1 LNHNV and CDR2 YYDKDF (reference sequence). The CDR3 is 14 amino acids. The V and J ends lost 6 bases and 6 bases, in that order; junction bases with no gene match: 4. In nucleotides, the CDR3 is TGTGCCACCAGTAAGGGACAGGGGGGCAATGAGCAGTTCTTC. Encoded protein: CATSKGQGGNEQFF.

This chain uses TRBV7-9 with TRBJ1-5; no definite D call. V dropped 5 bases and J dropped 6 bases, with 11 bases sitting between them. The CDR3 length is 13 residues. CDR1 is SEHNR, CDR2 FQNEAQ, per germline (reference sequence). The chain's CDR3 is CASSPLGVQPQHF. The CDR3 region has the DNA TGTGCCAGCAGCCCTTTAGGAGTTCAGCCCCAGCATTTT.

V gene TRBV4-3 combines with J gene TRBJ2-3, with D perhaps matching TRBD1 (6 bases). V lost 0 bases to trimming and J lost 2 bases, with 9 bases between them. The CDR3 totals 15 residues. Germline values: CDR1 LGHNA, CDR2 YSLEER. This CDR3 is CASSQDQGYTDTQYF. As DNA, the CDR3 is TGCGCCAGCAGCCAAGATCAGGGGTACACAGATACGCAGTATTTT.